This TCR beta chain was obtained from a study of regulatory T cells in long-lasting Graves disease. Whole-study findings and limits: Newly diagnosed disease favored TRBV20-1 and TRBJ2-1 over persistent disease.

Arm-PCR with iRepertoire HTBI primers amplified the CDR3 regions for these TCR beta libraries. TCRdb re-analysed the multiplex PCR reads in MiXCR, keeping a single row per CDR3 protein. The repertoire holds roughly 400,000 distinct CDR3 sequences, 21% seen once, with roughly an eighth in the top ten. Time point described: persistent/refractory GD, antithyroid drugs over 5 years with positive TRAb. PBMC-derived RNA was used for the TCR library. Recruitment took place at an endocrinology department in Xi'an, China. As collected, the peripheral blood samples measured around 9 milliliters each and went into EDTA tubes. Germline assignment: CDR1 SGHRS and CDR2 YFSETQ. V gave up 1 base and J gave up 4 bases, with 11 bases separating them. CDR3 size: 14 residues. Remarks on this clonotype: Its antigen is undetermined.

The source is a female donor with Graves disease. Sequenced here: peripheral blood mononuclear cells (PBMCs), sampled when the disease was refractory, from a patient treated with antithyroid drugs. The chain is built from TRBV5-1 and TRBJ1-1, with D possibly TRBD1 on 5 matching bases. CDR3 bases: TGCGCCAGCAGCTTGTTAGGGGCCAGCACTGAAGCTTTCTTT. Amino acids: CASSLLGASTEAFF. Full variable domain (outside the CDR3, taken from reference TRBV5-1 and TRBJ1-1): KAGVTQTPRYLIKTRGQQVTLSCSPISGHRSVSWYQQTPGQGLQFLFEYFSETQRNKGNFPGRFSGRQFSNSRSEMNVSTLELGDSALYLCASSLLGASTEAFFGQGTRLTVV.